Presented here are 17 T cell receptor beta chains from one specimen sequenced in a study of technical replicates of blood from a handful of donors. Generated by immunoSEQ multiplex PCR, the TCRdb table keeps only in-frame clones and is missing some. This table holds 60,000 to 85,000 clones, roughly 92% found once. The sequencing input was T cells isolated from PBMCs. The receptor set was obtained from a human donor in good health.

As regards this clone: Other nucleotide sequences from this sample produce the same CDR3. The chain links TRBV19 to TRBJ2-7; maybe TRBD1 (6 bases). Germline V gene sequence: CDR1 LNHDA, CDR2 SQIVND (reference sequence). The V gene lost 5 bases and the J gene lost 2 bases, with 10 bases spanning the gap. CDR3 length: 13 residues. The CDR3 sequence: CASSAGQTYEQYF. In nucleotides, the CDR3 is TGTGCCAGTAGTGCCGGACAGACCTACGAGCAGTACTTC.

The chain recombines TRBV7-2 with TRBJ1-4, with 11 positions matching TRBD1. Per the germline V gene, CDR1 is SGHTA and CDR2 is FQGNSA. V was pared by 8 bases and J by 7 bases, with 6 bases of the junction left unmatched. The length of the CDR3 is 14 residues. The CDR3 nucleotides read TGTGCCAGCGGTCCGGGACAGGGGGGTGAAAAACTGTTTTTT. Translation gives CASGPGQGGEKLFF.

CDR3 residues: CASSPRDKEAFF. CDR3 nucleotides: TGTGCCAGCAGCCCCCGGGACAAGGAAGCTTTCTTT. This chain connects TRBV7-9 to TRBJ1-1, with a tentative D call TRBD1 (6 bases). The CDR3 is made up of 12 amino acids. Germline loops: CDR1 SEHNR, CDR2 FQNEAQ (reference sequence). V lost 5 bases and J lost 8, with 12 bases in between.

This sequence joins TRBV29-1 and TRBJ1-1; D may be TRBD1 (6 bases). Looked up from germline, CDR1 is SQVTM and CDR2 is ANQGSEA. V was shortened by 3 bases and J by 1 base, with 9 bases between the two germline ends. This CDR3 is built from 13 residues. Here the CDR3 reads CSVERGQNTEAFF. The CDR3 region has the DNA TGCAGCGTTGAGCGGGGGCAGAACACTGAAGCTTTCTTT.

The chain is built from TRBV4-1 and TRBJ1-4; no clear D. V was clipped by 0 bases and J by 2 bases, with 10 bases between them. Per the germline V gene, CDR1 is MGHRA and CDR2 is YSYEKL. CDR3 length: 16 residues. In DNA form, the CDR3 reads TGCGCCAGCAGCCAAGAAACGGGAGCCACTAATGAAAAACTGTTTTTT. Protein: CASSQETGATNEKLFF.

This clone has only one observation. The CDR3: CAISESTQGLGYEQYF. The CDR3 DNA reads as TGTGCCATCAGTGAGTCGACTCAGGGGTTGGGGTACGAGCAGTACTTC. This sequence joins TRBV10-3 and TRBJ2-7; D might be TRBD1 (6 bases). The CDR3 loop spans 16 amino acids. The germline gives CDR1 ENHRY, CDR2 SYGVKD. V gave up 0 bases and J gave up 4 bases, with 16 bases separating them.

The chain is built from TRBV5-8 and TRBJ2-7; 9 nucleotides align to TRBD2. The CDR3 loop spans 15 amino acids. From germline, CDR1 is SGHTS and CDR2 YDEGEE. The V segment lost 3 bases and the J segment 2 bases; nucleotides outside the gene matches: 6. The chain's CDR3 is CASSYSGSYTYEQYF. CDR3 sequence (DNA): TGTGCCAGCAGCTATAGCGGGAGTTACACCTACGAGCAGTACTTC.

The CDR3 protein is CASGLSGAPYEQYF. The CDR3 region has the DNA TGTGCTAGTGGTTTATCGGGAGCGCCCTACGAGCAGTACTTC. The rearrangement joins TRBV12-5 to TRBJ2-7; D is possibly TRBD2 (6 bases). This CDR3 contains 14 residues. Germline CDR1 LGHNT, CDR2 FRNRAP. V lost 3 bases, J lost 2 bases, and 11 bases lay in between.

This clone was seen just once. The chain combines TRBV5-1 with TRBJ2-7, with TRBD1 matching 10 bases. This CDR3 spans 16 amino acids. Germline V CDR1 and CDR2: SGHRS, YFSETQ. V lost 3 bases, J lost 2 bases, and 8 bases stayed unmatched. As DNA, the CDR3 is TGCGCCAGCAGCTCCCGCGGACAGGGGGGAGCCTACGAGCAGTACTTC. Residues: CASSSRGQGGAYEQYF.

This chain uses TRBV5-6 with TRBJ2-3; a possible D gene is TRBD2 (5 bases). The CDR3 is 17 residues long. From germline, CDR1 is SGHDT and CDR2 YYEEEE. V was pared by 1 base and J by 5 bases, with 20 bases between. CDR3 DNA: TGTGCCAGCAGCTTGTTAGCTAGCTTCCTCGAAAGAGATACGCAGTATTTT. Translating it yields CASSLLASFLERDTQYF. Supplemented by reference TRBV5-6 and TRBJ2-3, the full variable domain reads DAGVTQSPTHLIKTRGQQVTLRCSPKSGHDTVSWYQQALGQGPQFIFQYYEEEERQRGNFPDRFSGHQFPNYSSELNVNALLLGDSALYLCASSLLASFLERDTQYFGPGTRLTVL.

The rearrangement joins TRBV19 to TRBJ1-5; D unresolved. Trimming removed 7 bases from V and 2 bases from J, with 12 bases in between. Germline CDR1 LNHDA, CDR2 SQIVND (reference sequence). The CDR3 extends over 14 amino acids. The chain's CDR3 is CASKPGQGNQPQHF. The DNA for the CDR3 is TGTGCCAGTAAGCCAGGTCAAGGCAATCAGCCCCAGCATTTT.

The chain is built from TRBV7-6 and TRBJ2-1; 12 bases align to TRBD2. Germline lookup yields CDR1 SGHVS and CDR2 FNYEAQ. V was clipped by 5 bases and J by 6 bases; unmatched bases: 11. The CDR3 loop spans 17 amino acids. The DNA for the CDR3 is TGTGCCAGCAGCCCAGCCCGCCTAGCGGGAGGGCCCAATGAGCAGTTCTTC. Residues: CASSPARLAGGPNEQFF.

V usage is TRBV7-9 and J usage is TRBJ2-4, with TRBD1 as a possible D gene (5 bases). The CDR3 is 15 amino acids. Per germline, CDR1 SEHNR and CDR2 FQNEAQ (reference sequence). Trimming took off 2 bases at V and 3 bases at J, with 11 bases between the two ends. The CDR3 loop reads CASSLTVGDKNIQYF. The CDR3 region has the DNA TGTGCCAGCAGCTTAACAGTAGGGGACAAAAACATTCAGTACTTC. The full variable domain, rest sourced from reference TRBV7-9 and TRBJ2-4, is DTGVSQNPRHKITKRGQNVTFRCDPISEHNRLYWYRQTLGQGPEFLTYFQNEAQLEKSRLLSDRFSAERPKGSFSTLEIQRTEQGDSAMYLCASSLTVGDKNIQYFGAGTRLSVL.

This clone was observed once. This chain uses TRBV5-1 with TRBJ2-6; a weak D match, TRBD1 (6 bases). CDR3 length: 16 residues. The germline gives CDR1 SGHRS, CDR2 YFSETQ. V was shortened by 4 bases and J by 4 bases, with 15 bases between the two germline ends. The CDR3 DNA reads TGCGCCAGCAGCCTGCAAACAGGGATGGGGGCCAACGTCCTGACTTTC. Amino acids: CASSLQTGMGANVLTF.

The CDR3 protein is CASSSSPTDTQYF. The CDR3 bases are TGTGCCAGCAGTTCCAGTCCAACAGATACGCAGTATTTT. This chain connects TRBV27 to TRBJ2-3; no clear D gene. Trimming pared 4 bases from V and 3 bases from J, leaving 8 bases between. CDR3 size: 13 residues. The germline V gene encodes CDR1 MNHEY and CDR2 SMNVEV (reference sequence).

This rearrangement joins TRBV28 to TRBJ1-1, with D maybe TRBD1 (6 bases). The CDR3 sequence is 13 residues long. CDR1 and CDR2 (germline): MDHEN, SYDVKM. Trimming took off 6 bases at V and 1 base at J, with 9 bases between the two ends. The DNA for the CDR3 is TGTGCCAGCAGGTTACAGGGGAACACTGAAGCTTTCTTT. This sequence encodes CASRLQGNTEAFF.

The chain recombines TRBV9 with TRBJ2-3; no firm D call. V was clipped by 3 bases and J by 1 base, with 12 bases between them. The CDR3 covers 15 residues. Per germline, CDR1 SGDLS and CDR2 YYNGEE. This CDR3 is CASSGWLVGTDTQYF. As DNA, the CDR3 is TGTGCCAGCAGCGGGTGGCTAGTCGGCACAGATACGCAGTATTTT.